This T cell receptor beta chain is drawn from a study of post-analysis software for immune sequencing data. Overall study results and limits: Controls showed significantly higher normalized Chao1 diversity than did multiple sclerosis patients. There were roughly 5 TRBV segments more frequent in patients than controls, and TRBV5-6, TRBV5-1 and TRBV20-1 were among them.

Unique molecular identifiers featured in each of the TCR beta cDNA libraries. T cells numbering roughly 0.9 to 10 million yielded cDNA molecules that totaled around 500,000. Each CDR3 protein is one row after TCRdb ran MiXCR on the PCR reads. The repertoire holds hundreds of thousands of distinct CDR3 sequences, with roughly 29% as singletons. The CDR3 loop spans 12 amino acids. Germline V gives CDR1 SQVTM, CDR2 ANQGSEA. Trimming removed 7 bases at V and 0 bases at J, with 9 bases between. This clonotype was picked up many times. Its target is not known. V gene TRBV29-1 combines with J gene TRBJ2-5; no definite D call. Sequencing used blood. This sequence originates from a girl aged 10 to 17 with multiple sclerosis. CDR3 protein: CSAREYQETQYF. The CDR3 DNA reads as TGCAGCGCTCGAGAGTACCAAGAGACCCAGTACTTC.